This T cell receptor (beta chain) was identified during a study of CD8 T cells in Susac syndrome. The overall study: Clinical remission applied to under 10 sequenced Susac syndrome patients, and about 6 had active disease.

The authors reverse transcribed roughly 0.5 to 1 ug RNA with random hexamers. Each CDR3 protein gets one entry after TCRdb re-called the immunoSEQ multiplex PCR reads with MiXCR. The sample carries roughly 80,000 distinct CDR3 sequences, approximately 93% recorded once. This CDR3 contains 16 residues. V trimming: 2 bases; J trimming: 2 bases; junction bases outside the gene matches: 7. Germline V CDR1 and CDR2: SGHDN, FVKESK. In this sample, this clonotype turned up once. Sequencing was carried out using CD8+ T cells from PBMCs. The V gene is TRBV14, the J gene TRBJ2-3; 7 bases line up with TRBD1. This clonotype was obtained from a human donor with Susac syndrome. CDR3 in amino acids: CASSQRRTGPTDTQYF. In DNA form, the CDR3 reads TGTGCCAGCAGCCAACGGAGGACAGGACCCACAGATACGCAGTATTTT. Full variable domain (rest looked up from reference TRBV14 and TRBJ2-3): EAGVTQFPSHSVIEKGQTVTLRCDPISGHDNLYWYRRVMGKEIKFLLHFVKESKQDESGMPNNRFLAERTGGTYSTLKVQPAELEDSGVYFCASSQRRTGPTDTQYFGPGTRLTVL.